A single sample gave rise to the 32 T cell receptor beta chains below, sequenced in a study of CD8 T cells in ankylosing spondylitis. TCRdb re-called the 5' RACE reads with MiXCR, one entry per CDR3 protein. The sample records 150,000 to 200,000 distinct CDR3 sequences, 10% to 15% being singletons. Sample: blood, either unsorted or a sorted T cell fraction (not recorded which). All receptors derive from a female donor with ankylosing spondylitis or in good health (not recorded which).

This clonotype was seen repeatedly, ten times or more. The chain employs TRBV3-1 and TRBJ2-1; the D is unclear. V shed 4 bases and J shed 3 bases, with 10 bases lying between them. CDR1 is LGHDT and CDR2 is YNNKEL in the germline V gene (reference sequence). The CDR3 sequence is 14 residues long. CDR3 region: CASSLGSGYNEQFF. The CDR3 DNA reads as TGTGCCAGCAGCCTAGGGTCCGGCTACAATGAGCAGTTCTTC.

Only a few counts were recorded for this clonotype. The V and J genes are TRBV7-8 and TRBJ2-3; TRBD2 aligns across 7 bases. After removal of 0 bases from V and 4 bases from J, the junction contained 10 bases not matched to a gene. The germline gives CDR1 SGHVS, CDR2 FQNEAQ. The length of the CDR3 is 17 residues. CDR3 amino acids: CASSLASPSSGSDTQYF. CDR3 DNA sequence: TGTGCCAGCAGCTTAGCCTCCCCCTCTAGCGGTTCAGATACGCAGTATTTT.

This clonotype was counted many times. This chain uses TRBV28 with TRBJ1-5; 10 bases map to TRBD1. From germline, CDR1 is MDHEN and CDR2 SYDVKM. J lost 3 bases, V lost 5 bases, and 7 bases had no gene match. The CDR3 spans 16 residues. CDR3 loop: CASSDPGTGANQPQHF. The CDR3 DNA is TGTGCCAGCAGTGACCCCGGGACAGGGGCCAATCAGCCCCAGCATTTT.

This clonotype appeared once. The CDR3 is CASRQNGGGINQPQHF. The CDR3 nucleotides are TGCGCCAGCAGACAGAATGGAGGGGGGATCAATCAGCCCCAGCATTTT. The chain carries TRBV23-1 and TRBJ1-5; perhaps TRBD1 as D (6 bases). TRBV23-1 is annotated as an ORF whose role is uncertain. The CDR3 sequence is 16 residues long. Between the trimmed V and J ends, which lost 6 bases and 3 bases, there was a span of 18 bases.

This clonotype was detected many times. The chain employs TRBV5-1 and TRBJ2-4; TRBD2 agrees at 8 bases. The V gene end was trimmed by 6 bases and the J gene end by 5 bases; junction bases not matched to a gene: 10. Per the germline V gene, CDR1 is SGHRS and CDR2 is YFSETQ. CDR3 length equals 15 residues. CDR3 in amino acids: CASTSAGVGENIQYF. The CDR3 region has the DNA TGCGCCAGCACATCAGCGGGAGTTGGCGAAAACATTCAGTACTTC.

V usage is TRBV12-3 or TRBV12-4 and J usage is TRBJ1-5; TRBD1 matches 7 bases. The CDR3 contains 16 residues. Trimming cost V 6 bases and J 4 bases; bases outside gene matches: 12. The CDR3 is CASRAGSTGENQPQHF. As DNA, the CDR3 is TGTGCCAGCAGAGCCGGGAGTACAGGGGAAAATCAGCCCCAGCATTTT.

Comments on this clonotype: Being one base from a much bigger clone, this may be a read error. The chain recombines TRBV5-1 with TRBJ2-3; 7 bases align to TRBD2. The CDR3 covers 14 residues. Germline CDR1 is SGHRS and CDR2 is YFSETQ. CDR3 sequence: CASKTGGSTATQYF. The CDR3 DNA reads TGCGCCAGCAAGACGGGCGGGAGTACAGCTACGCAGTATTTT.

At least ten counts were recorded for this clonotype. The rearrangement uses TRBV20-1 and TRBJ2-5; no definite D call. CDR1 and CDR2 from the germline V gene are DFQATT and SNEGSKA (reference sequence). Trimming shortened V by 7 bases and J by 1 base, and 13 bases separated the two germline ends. CDR3 length equals 13 residues. CDR3 region: CSVPRLIQETQYF. As DNA, the CDR3 is TGCAGTGTTCCCAGACTGATCCAAGAGACCCAGTACTTC.

This clonotype was observed a few times. The CDR3 DNA reads TGCGCCAGCAGGAGGGGAGACAGGGAGAGCCAGCCCCAGCATTTT. The encoded protein is CASRRGDRESQPQHF. The rearrangement joins TRBV5-1 to TRBJ1-5; 7 bases line up with TRBD1. This CDR3 spans 15 amino acids. Germline V gives CDR1 SGHRS, CDR2 YFSETQ. J gave up 7 bases and V 5 bases, and 12 bases lay outside the gene matches.

This clonotype was seen more than once but under ten times. The chain uses TRBV5-1 and TRBJ2-7; D perhaps matches TRBD1 (6 bases). This CDR3 is 14 amino acids long. Germline V gene lookup returns CDR1 SGHRS and CDR2 YFSETQ. Trimming cost V 5 bases and J 1 base, with 13 bases left between them. CDR3 sequence: CASRRSQGSYEQYF. In DNA, the CDR3 is TGCGCCAGCAGACGGAGCCAGGGGTCCTACGAGCAGTACTTC.

In its sample, this clonotype was seen many times. J is TRBJ1-1 and V is TRBV29-1; D unclear. The germline gives CDR1 SQVTM, CDR2 ANQGSEA. The CDR3 covers 13 residues. Deletions cut 4 bases from V and 5 bases from J, with 14 bases between. The CDR3 loop reads CSVGLGMRTEAFF. In nucleotides, the CDR3 is TGCAGCGTTGGTCTCGGGATGAGGACTGAAGCTTTCTTT. Together with reference TRBV29-1 and TRBJ1-1, the CDR3 gives the full variable domain: SAVISQKPSRDICQRGTSLTIQCQVDSQVTMMFWYRQQPGQSLTLIATANQGSEATYESGFVIDKFPISRPNLTFSTLTVSNMSPEDSSIYLCSVGLGMRTEAFFGQGTRLTVV.

This clonotype was picked up many times. This chain joins TRBV24-1 and TRBJ2-2; no reliable D call. V was pared by 4 bases and J by 0 bases, with 2 bases between. Germline loops: CDR1 KGHDR, CDR2 SFDVKD. CDR3 length: 13 amino acids. The CDR3 here is CATSDPNTGELFF. The CDR3, as DNA: TGTGCCACCAGTGACCCGAACACCGGGGAGCTGTTTTTT.

V is TRBV12-3 or TRBV12-4 and J is TRBJ2-7; D is ambiguous. Deletions cut 7 bases from V and 9 bases from J, with 16 bases between. This CDR3 comprises 12 residues. For the CDR3, the DNA is TGTGCCAGCAAAGGGTACGGGTCTGTGCAGTACTTC. Amino acid sequence: CASKGYGSVQYF.

The sample holds many counts of this clonotype. V gene TRBV29-1 combines with J gene TRBJ2-1, with TRBD2 matching 9 bases. Germline CDR1 is SQVTM and CDR2 is ANQGSEA. The CDR3 extends over 16 amino acids. J was trimmed by 4 bases and V by 3 bases; bases with no gene match: 10. CDR3: CSVDSLAGKVYNEQFF. The CDR3, as DNA: TGCAGCGTTGATTCCCTAGCGGGGAAAGTGTACAATGAGCAGTTCTTC.

The genes are TRBV7-2 and TRBJ1-2; D not resolved. V was cut by 6 bases and J by 1 base, with 15 bases left in between. The length of the CDR3 is 15 residues. Germline V gene sequence: CDR1 SGHTA, CDR2 FQGNSA. CDR3 residues: CASSPGRGINYGYTF. The CDR3 coding sequence is TGTGCCAGCAGTCCCGGGCGCGGGATTAACTATGGCTACACCTTC.

This clonotype has at least ten counts. This chain links TRBV7-2 with TRBJ1-5, with a possible D match to TRBD1 (5 bases). The germline V and J ends were trimmed by 6 bases and 4 bases, with 10 bases remaining between them. The CDR3 totals 13 residues. Germline V gene data show CDR1 as SGHTA and CDR2 as FQGNSA. As DNA, the CDR3 is TGTGCCAGCAGAGGGACGGCTAATCAGCCCCAGCATTTT. The encoded protein is CASRGTANQPQHF.

This clonotype has a count of ten or more. The chain links TRBV5-1 to TRBJ2-7; TRBD2 aligns across 8 bases. CDR3 size: 14 residues. V dropped 4 bases and J dropped 2; count of bases not matched to a gene: 5. Germline CDR1 is SGHRS and CDR2 is YFSETQ. The CDR3 protein is CASSEAGATYEQYF. The CDR3 DNA reads as TGCGCCAGCAGCGAAGCGGGAGCAACCTACGAGCAGTACTTC.

The table lists this clonotype with many counts. The rearrangement joins TRBV5-1 to TRBJ1-1; no reliable D call. The V gene's germline CDR1 is SGHRS and CDR2 YFSETQ. V lost 4 bases and J 2 bases, leaving 9 bases between the germline ends. The length of the CDR3 is 13 residues. CDR3 in amino acids: CASSRRTNTEAFF. CDR3 coding DNA: TGCGCCAGCAGCCGAAGGACCAACACTGAAGCTTTCTTT.

The V gene is TRBV6-2 or TRBV6-3, the J gene TRBJ1-5, with a tentative D call TRBD1 (5 bases). The CDR3 spans 16 residues. CDR1 is MNHEY and CDR2 is SVGEGT in the germline V gene. The V gene lost 0 bases and the J gene lost 0 bases, with 9 bases spanning the gap. CDR3 nucleotides: TGTGCCAGCAGTTACTCTGGGGGGGATAGCAATCAGCCCCAGCATTTT. It translates to CASSYSGGDSNQPQHF.

The chain recombines TRBV6-1 with TRBJ2-1, with D perhaps TRBD2 (6 bases). Trimming left V 7 bases short and J 1 base short, with 11 bases between. The CDR3 covers 14 residues. Germline values: CDR1 MNHNS, CDR2 SASEGT. CDR3 nucleotides: TGTGCCAGCAAGGGAGGAGGTTCCTACAATGAGCAGTTCTTC. This gives the protein CASKGGGSYNEQFF.

This chain joins TRBV6-1 and TRBJ2-2; perhaps TRBD1 as D (6 bases). CDR3 length equals 15 residues. The V gene's germline CDR1 is MNHNS and CDR2 SASEGT. Trimming shortened V by 6 bases and J by 0 bases, and 11 bases separated the two germline ends. CDR3 nucleotide sequence: TGTGCCAGCAGATCAAGACAGGCGAACACCGGGGAGCTGTTTTTT. Protein: CASRSRQANTGELFF.

This clonotype was found a few times. The genes are TRBV6-5 and TRBJ2-1; D is possibly TRBD2 (6 bases). The germline V and J ends were trimmed by 2 bases and 4 bases, with 18 bases remaining between them. Germline V gene sequence: CDR1 MNHEY, CDR2 SVGAGI. This CDR3 region has 17 residues. CDR3 in DNA: TGTGCCAGCAGTTACGCGCTCGGGACTCTACCTTACAATGAGCAGTTCTTC. Translation: CASSYALGTLPYNEQFF.

This clonotype came up a few times. The chain joins TRBV28 to TRBJ2-7, with D possibly being TRBD1 or TRBD2 (5 bases each). With 6 bases removed from V and 0 bases from J, the gap between germline ends came to 21 bases. The length of the CDR3 is 17 residues. Germline V lookup: CDR1 MDHEN, CDR2 SYDVKM. The CDR3 nucleotides read TGTGCCAGCAGCTTAGACCCCAGGGAGATGAGCTCCTACGAGCAGTACTTC. It codes for CASSLDPREMSSYEQYF. The full variable domain, completed using reference TRBV28 and TRBJ2-7, is DVKVTQSSRYLVKRTGEKVFLECVQDMDHENMFWYRQDPGLGLRLIYFSYDVKMKEKGDIPEGYSVSREKKERFSLILESASTNQTSMYLCASSLDPREMSSYEQYFGPGTRLTVT.

V gene TRBV10-3 combines with J gene TRBJ2-7; D is unresolved. Germline assignment: CDR1 ENHRY and CDR2 SYGVKD. The V end was cut by 0 bases, the J end by 2 bases, with 8 bases between. The CDR3 sequence is 14 residues long. The CDR3 here is CAISESSIPYEQYF. For the CDR3, the DNA is TGTGCCATCAGTGAGTCTTCGATTCCCTACGAGCAGTACTTC.

This clonotype was observed a handful of times. The chain recombines TRBV7-2 with TRBJ2-2; D is uncertain. CDR1 is SGHTA and CDR2 is FQGNSA in the germline V gene. Trimming took 7 bases from V and 5 from J, leaving 11 bases between them. The CDR3 runs 13 residues. CDR3 sequence: CASNSRDTGELFF. The CDR3 DNA reads as TGTGCCAGCAACTCGCGAGATACCGGGGAGCTGTTTTTT.

There are many counts of this clonotype. The DNA for the CDR3 is TGTGCCACCAGTCCCGGATCACAAGCCCAAGAGACCCAGTACTTC. This gives the protein CATSPGSQAQETQYF. This chain joins TRBV24-1 and TRBJ2-5; the D is unclear. This CDR3 has 15 residues. Trimming left V 6 bases short and J 1 base short, with 14 bases between. CDR1 is KGHDR and CDR2 is SFDVKD in the germline V gene.

This clonotype turned up a few times. The chain employs TRBV19 and TRBJ1-1, with D possibly being TRBD1 (6 bases). V shed 6 bases and J shed 1 base, with 24 bases lying between them. The CDR3 covers 18 residues. Germline assignment: CDR1 LNHDA and CDR2 SQIVND (reference sequence). CDR3 coding DNA: TGTGCCAGTAGGTTGGATGGGCAGGGGATTTTGAGGAACACTGAAGCTTTCTTT. Residues: CASRLDGQGILRNTEAFF.

There are many counts of this clonotype. The chain combines TRBV7-9 with TRBJ1-4; 7 bases fit TRBD1. The CDR3 is 14 amino acids. V shed 5 bases, J shed 8 bases, and the junction held 8 bases outside the gene matches. Germline V gene lookup returns CDR1 SEHNR and CDR2 FQNEAQ (reference sequence). CDR3 sequence: CASSVGRGQEKLFF. In DNA, the CDR3 is TGTGCCAGCAGCGTCGGAAGGGGGCAGGAAAAACTGTTTTTT. The whole variable domain, filled in from reference TRBV7-9 and TRBJ1-4, reads DTGVSQNPRHKITKRGQNVTFRCDPISEHNRLYWYRQTLGQGPEFLTYFQNEAQLEKSRLLSDRFSAERPKGSFSTLEIQRTEQGDSAMYLCASSVGRGQEKLFFGSGTQLSVL.

With regard to this clonotype: Germline is not matched at one junction end, which may reflect a read error. The chain employs TRBV15 and TRBJ2-3; no clear D gene. This CDR3 spans 13 amino acids. The germline CDR1 and CDR2 sequences are LNHNV and YYDKDF (reference sequence). The CDR3 here is CVTSIPTDRTQYF. CDR3 DNA sequence: TGTGTCACCAGCATCCCGACCGACCGTACGCAGTATTTT.

The chain is built from TRBV20-1 and TRBJ2-1; D is possibly TRBD2 (5 bases). The length of the CDR3 is 16 residues. Trimming removed 5 bases from V and 0 bases from J, with 17 bases in between. Looked up from germline, CDR1 is DFQATT and CDR2 is SNEGSKA (reference sequence). CDR3 sequence (DNA): TGCAGTGCTCGGCGAGCCGGGGAGAGCTCCTACAATGAGCAGTTCTTC. It encodes CSARRAGESSYNEQFF.

At least ten counts were recorded for this clonotype. J is TRBJ1-2 and V is TRBV12-3 or TRBV12-4; 7 bases align to TRBD1. The CDR3 extends over 13 amino acids. V trimming: 7 bases; J trimming: 8 bases; junction bases outside the gene matches: 10. The DNA of the CDR3 is TGTGCCAGCACCGTCGACAGGGTAGGGGGCTACACCTTC. Its translation: CASTVDRVGGYTF.

This sequence joins TRBV7-2 and TRBJ1-1, with D uncertain. CDR3 length: 13 amino acids. The ends were cut back, 1 base at V and 2 bases at J, with 5 bases in the middle. From germline, CDR1 is SGHTA and CDR2 FQGNSA. The CDR3 loop reads CASSLGSNTEAFF. CDR3 sequence (DNA): TGTGCCAGCAGCTTAGGATCTAACACTGAAGCTTTCTTT.